This is a list of T cell receptor beta chains from one sample in a study of CD8+ T cells in alopecia areata. Clones were read by immunoSEQ multiplex PCR, and TCRdb kept only the in-frame ones, dropping some. The sample records 37,000 or so clones, approximately 54% being singletons. What was sequenced was CD4+ Tregs sorted from blood. All receptors come from a human donor with alopecia areata. Both conserved end residues are trimmed from each CDR3. Size tells how often a clone was seen (once, few, many) or the class of an expanded clone, and some rows leave it out.

size,V,J,CDR3
few,TRBV29-1,TRBJ1-2,SVGQTRGYT
NA,TRBV28,TRBJ2-7,ASSTPGGGNYEQY
NA,TRBV5-6,TRBJ2-2,ASTYTGELF
few,TRBV27,NA,ASSLVEAGSYEQY
NA,TRBV2,TRBJ2-5,ASSSGGMYQETQY
few,TRBV5-1,TRBJ2-3,ASSRPGLAGLAVTDTQY
once,TRBV6-4,TRBJ2-7,ASSRYHRGSSYEQY
NA,TRBV7-2,TRBJ2-3,ASSPIPGGATQY
few,TRBV18,TRBJ2-7,ASSPTTYEQY
NA,TRBV7-2,TRBJ2-5,ASSLDVAGGKETQY
once,TRBV9,TRBJ1-2,ASSVGVGTGGGYT
NA,TRBV7-2,TRBJ1-1,ASSLGGALNTEAF
few,TRBV20-1,TRBJ1-1,SAQIPEAF
NA,TRBV5-1,TRBJ2-3,ASSWGTSTDTQY
NA,TRBV7-2,TRBJ2-7,ASSLRDVQGKY
NA,TRBV19,TRBJ1-2,ASSPRTVGYT
NA,TRBV28,TRBJ1-2,ASDRGGFNYGYT
NA,TRBV7-2,TRBJ2-7,ASSLIPGQGAREQY
few,TRBV7-8,TRBJ1-1,ASSSQGGRVNTEAF
NA,TRBV4-1,TRBJ1-4,ASSQRTGAISEKLF
few,TRBV7-2,TRBJ2-3,ASSSRDREANTQY
NA,TRBV9,TRBJ2-7,ASSPRQGRTYEQY
few,TRBV18,TRBJ2-1,ASSLGGSSYNEQF
once,TRBV4-1,TRBJ2-7,ASSPSLRGGIGDEQY
NA,TRBV7-8,TRBJ2-2,ASSLAPLAANTGELF
NA,TRBV7-2,TRBJ2-7,ASSLWGDGSPYEQY
few,TRBV5-1,TRBJ2-7,ASSLVRDRNEQY
NA,TRBV19,TRBJ1-5,ASSLTWDQPQH
NA,TRBV7-3,TRBJ2-1,ASSLRPGTYNEQF
NA,TRBV10-3,TRBJ1-4,AIGTGVDNEKLF
once,TRBV5-4,TRBJ2-1,ASSFRAGAPYNEQF
NA,TRBV2,TRBJ2-5,ASSRTSRTVY
NA,TRBV13,TRBJ2-1,ASSLVSGGSYNEQF
few,TRBV28,TRBJ1-1,ASRPGHLTEAF
once,TRBV11-2,TRBJ2-6,ASTLLLLSGANVLT
few,TRBV6-6,TRBJ2-7,ASSSARTGKYEQY
once,TRBV7-9,TRBJ1-1,ASSLAPVNTEAF
NA,TRBV5-1,TRBJ2-2,ASSIGDTGELF
NA,TRBV5-1,TRBJ2-4,ASARRSALAKNIQY
NA,TRBV5-1,TRBJ2-2,ASELAGQGVNTGELF
NA,TRBV30,TRBJ1-5,AFDRGGAQH
NA,TRBV4-1,TRBJ2-7,ASSQEGGPSYEQY
NA,TRBV27,TRBJ2-1,ASSLRLADKLSYNEQF
NA,TRBV28,TRBJ2-5,ASTMTGTQETQY
NA,TRBV4-3,TRBJ1-1,ASSHHLGPEAF
NA,TRBV21-1,TRBJ2-1,ASSKASSRSYNEQF
NA,TRBV7-9,TRBJ2-3,ASSPQMTGGPDTQY
NA,TRBV7-3,TRBJ1-1,ASSRFTGTEAF
NA,TRBV4-3,TRBJ2-3,ASSPLGQGEADTQY
NA,TRBV27,TRBJ2-2,ASSLARRIARNTGELF
NA,TRBV11-2,TRBJ1-2,ASSSWDTYGYT